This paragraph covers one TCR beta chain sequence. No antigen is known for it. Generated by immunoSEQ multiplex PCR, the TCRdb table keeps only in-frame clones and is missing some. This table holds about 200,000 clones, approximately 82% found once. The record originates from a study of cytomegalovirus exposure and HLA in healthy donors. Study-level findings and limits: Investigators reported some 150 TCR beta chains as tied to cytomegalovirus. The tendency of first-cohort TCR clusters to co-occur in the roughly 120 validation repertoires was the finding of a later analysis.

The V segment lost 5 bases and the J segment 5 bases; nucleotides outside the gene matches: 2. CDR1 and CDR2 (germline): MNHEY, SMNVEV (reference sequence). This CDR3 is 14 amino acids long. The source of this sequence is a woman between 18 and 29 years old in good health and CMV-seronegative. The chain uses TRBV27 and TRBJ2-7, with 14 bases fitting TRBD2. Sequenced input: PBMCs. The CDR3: CASSRLAGGNEQYF. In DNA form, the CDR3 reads TGTGCCAGCAGTCGACTAGCGGGAGGGAACGAGCAGTACTTC.